This entry concerns a single T cell receptor beta chain. Its antigen remains unidentified. The table came from immunoSEQ multiplex PCR; TCRdb's copy has only in-frame clones and leaves some out. The table records roughly 75,000 clones, 85% to 90% of them present only once. This record comes from a study of OX40 agonist ivuxolimab in advanced cancers. In the study overall: In three patients, partial responses were observed, one with hepatocellular carcinoma and two with cutaneous melanoma.

Notes on the study in general: No antigen was identified for the clonally expanded peripheral T cells.

The sequence derives from an adult with an advanced solid tumor such as melanoma, head and neck, liver or kidney cancer. Sample: CD4+ or CD8+ T cells sorted from blood, taken in a trial of the OX40 agonist ivuxolimab.

This chain's CDR3 is CASSSQQGWIGGYTF. The CDR3 region has the DNA TGTGCCAGCAGCTCACAACAGGGATGGATTGGTGGCTACACCTTC. The chain combines TRBV7-9 with TRBJ1-2; tentative D call: TRBD1 (6 bases). Between the trimmed V and J ends, which lost 4 bases and 7 bases, there was a span of 19 bases. This CDR3 is built from 15 residues. CDR1 and CDR2 from the germline V gene are SEHNR and FQNEAQ (reference sequence).